The source of this T cell receptor beta chain is a study of human T cells and chemical hapten exposure. Findings of the study overall: Counts of TCRs expanded at PT1 correlated positively with patch test score.

Separate cDNA molecules received unique molecular identifiers, which the library attached to them. TCRdb analysed the RACE reads with MiXCR anew, one entry per CDR3 protein. The sample has approximately 71,000 distinct CDR3 sequences; around 9.5% are singletons. V lost 6 bases and J 9 bases, leaving 20 bases between the germline ends. Germline-derived CDR1 and CDR2 are DFQATT and SNEGSKA (reference sequence). The CDR3 runs to 13 residues. As to time point: patch test 1, 2 weeks after DPC sensitization. Sample treatment: therapeutic diphenylcyclopropenone sensitization with weekly scalp DPC. Blood, whole and unfractionated, served as the source for total RNA extraction. About this clonotype: Its antigen remains unidentified. Just one base apart from a much larger clone, this may be a read error.

This sample comprised whole blood, obtained in connection with sensitization to the hapten diphenylcyclopropenone (DPC). V is TRBV20-1 and J is TRBJ1-1, with D unresolved. The sequence came from a middle-aged woman with alopecia areata. Some clones in this sample may be carry-over from other donors' samples. CDR3: CSATTRVNLKAFF. The CDR3 nucleotides are TGCAGTGCCACGACCCGGGTCAATCTTAAAGCTTTCTTT.